The 21 T cell receptor beta chains presented below share a single source sample, sequenced in a study of technical replicates of blood from a handful of donors. Measured with immunoSEQ multiplex PCR; TCRdb has only the in-frame clones, and not every one. The sample lists tens of thousands of clones; around 94% were seen once. The sequenced sample was T cells isolated from PBMCs. These receptors were obtained from a human donor in good health.

The chain joins TRBV15 to TRBJ2-1; 14 bases map to TRBD2. This CDR3 is 16 amino acids long. Trimming cost V 1 base and J 9 bases; bases outside gene matches: 5. Germline assignment: CDR1 LNHNV and CDR2 YYDKDF (reference sequence). This CDR3 is CATSRGGTSGSGEQFF. Written as DNA, the CDR3 is TGTGCCACCAGCAGAGGCGGGACTAGCGGGAGTGGTGAGCAGTTCTTC.

The V gene is TRBV11-2, the J gene TRBJ2-3; D not resolved. This CDR3 contains 12 residues. Trimming cost V 5 bases and J 11 bases, with 14 bases left between them. Germline CDR1 is SGHAT and CDR2 is FQNNGV. CDR3 protein: CASSQTLERQYF. The CDR3 DNA follows: TGTGCCAGCAGCCAGACACTGGAAAGGCAGTATTTT.

The CDR3 DNA follows: TGTGCCAGCAGTTTATCTGACAGGGAACTGCAGTACTTC. Amino acids: CASSLSDRELQYF. The V call is TRBV27, the J call TRBJ2-7; TRBD1 matches 7 bases. The CDR3 spans 13 residues. The V and J ends lost 0 bases and 9 bases, in that order; junction bases with no gene match: 5. Germline V gene lookup returns CDR1 MNHEY and CDR2 SMNVEV (reference sequence).

The V call is TRBV6-4, the J call TRBJ2-2, with D perhaps TRBD2 (6 bases). V lost 6 bases and J lost 3, with 8 bases in between. This CDR3 region has 13 residues. In germline, CDR1 is MRHNA, CDR2 SNTAGT. CDR3 coding DNA: TGTGCCAGCAGCCGGGACTACACCGGGGAGCTGTTTTTT. Its translation is CASSRDYTGELFF.

The rearrangement joins TRBV27 to TRBJ2-2; no clear D. CDR1 and CDR2 from the germline V gene are MNHEY and SMNVEV (reference sequence). V was clipped by 3 bases and J by 5 bases, with 10 bases between them. The length of the CDR3 is 14 residues. The CDR3 DNA follows: TGTGCCAGCAGTTTCACGGTCGTGACCGGGGAGCTGTTTTTT. Its protein product is CASSFTVVTGELFF.

The chain couples TRBV27 to TRBJ1-1; possibly TRBD1 for D (5 bases). Germline assignment: CDR1 MNHEY and CDR2 SMNVEV (reference sequence). Trimming left V 7 bases short and J 8 bases short, with 11 bases between. This CDR3 spans 11 amino acids. The CDR3 DNA sequence: TGTGCCAGCAAATCTAACAGGGAAGCTTTCTTT. It yields the protein CASKSNREAFF.

The gene calls are TRBV28 and TRBJ1-5, with TRBD1 as a possible D gene (5 bases). This CDR3 comprises 15 residues. Trimming cost V 7 bases and J 7 bases, with 20 bases left between them. Germline V gene data show CDR1 as MDHEN and CDR2 as SYDVKM. CDR3 region: CASTLGGVVAQPQHF. The CDR3 DNA reads TGTGCCAGCACCCTGGGGGGGGTCGTTGCACAGCCCCAGCATTTT. Full variable domain (remainder filled in from reference TRBV28 and TRBJ1-5): DVKVTQSSRYLVKRTGEKVFLECVQDMDHENMFWYRQDPGLGLRLIYFSYDVKMKEKGDIPEGYSVSREKKERFSLILESASTNQTSMYLCASTLGGVVAQPQHFGDGTRLSIL.

The count of this clone is one. This chain connects TRBV28 to TRBJ1-2, with no clear D. The CDR3 is 11 residues long. Germline CDR1 and CDR2: MDHEN and SYDVKM. V was shortened by 10 bases and J by 0 bases, with 6 bases between the two germline ends. Here the CDR3 reads CATRANYGYTF. CDR3 coding DNA: TGTGCCACCCGGGCTAACTATGGCTACACCTTC.

This sequence joins TRBV5-4 and TRBJ2-5, with D possibly matching TRBD2 (5 bases). The CDR3 has 13 residues. Germline assignment: CDR1 SGHNT and CDR2 YYREEE (reference sequence). V was cut by 0 bases and J by 3 bases, with 6 bases left in between. The CDR3 here is CASSLGREETQYF. The CDR3 DNA reads TGTGCCAGCAGCTTGGGGCGGGAAGAGACCCAGTACTTC.

The CDR3, as DNA: TGTGCCAGCAGTACAATAACAGGGGATACCTCCTACGAGCAGTACTTC. Its translation: CASSTITGDTSYEQYF. This chain links TRBV27 with TRBJ2-7, with TRBD1 matching 7 bases. CDR1 is MNHEY, CDR2 SMNVEV, per germline (reference sequence). The CDR3 spans 16 residues. V dropped 5 bases and J dropped 0; count of bases not matched to a gene: 10.

V usage is TRBV29-1 and J usage is TRBJ2-7; tentatively, D is TRBD1 (6 bases). Germline V gene lookup returns CDR1 SQVTM and CDR2 ANQGSEA. Trimming left V 1 base short and J 7 bases short, with 23 bases between. CDR3 length: 16 residues. The CDR3 bases are TGCAGCGTTGAAGTCAGGTCCACCAGGGGAAGGGGGGAGCAGTACTTC. This codes for CSVEVRSTRGRGEQYF.

The sample holds a few counts of this clone. The V and J genes are TRBV2 and TRBJ1-1; a weak D match, TRBD1 (5 bases). The CDR3 covers 14 residues. Between the trimmed V and J ends, which lost 3 bases and 0 bases, there was a span of 8 bases. Germline V gene data show CDR1 as SNHLY and CDR2 as FYNNEI. Here the CDR3 DNA reads TGTGCCAGCAGTGACCAGGGTCTGAACACTGAAGCTTTCTTT. Its protein product is CASSDQGLNTEAFF.

The chain is built from TRBV19 and TRBJ2-1, with 9 bases aligning to TRBD2. CDR1 and CDR2 (germline): LNHDA, SQIVND (reference sequence). J gave up 4 bases and V 5 bases, and 3 bases lay outside the gene matches. CDR3 size: 14 residues. DNA of the CDR3: TGTGCCAGTAGTTCTAGCGGGGTGTACAATGAGCAGTTCTTC. Translation: CASSSSGVYNEQFF.

CDR3 sequence reads: CASSAYRGGATEAFF. CDR3 coding DNA: TGTGCCAGCAGCGCGTACAGGGGAGGCGCCACTGAAGCTTTCTTT. This chain joins TRBV9 and TRBJ1-1, with 7 positions matching TRBD1. Germline V gene lookup returns CDR1 SGDLS and CDR2 YYNGEE. There are 15 residues in the CDR3. V was clipped by 3 bases and J by 4 bases; unmatched bases: 9.

The V call is TRBV18, the J call TRBJ2-7; maybe TRBD1 (6 bases). Trimming left V 3 bases short and J 3 bases short, with 15 bases between. Germline V gene lookup returns CDR1 KGHSH and CDR2 LQKENI. This CDR3 has 15 residues. The DNA of the CDR3 is TGTGCCAGCTCACCGACAGGTGGTCTACTCTACGAGCAGTACTTC. Protein: CASSPTGGLLYEQYF.

The chain joins TRBV5-1 to TRBJ2-3, with D maybe TRBD2 (6 bases). In germline, CDR1 is SGHRS, CDR2 YFSETQ. CDR3 length: 15 amino acids. With 0 bases removed from V and 5 bases from J, the gap between germline ends came to 13 bases. This CDR3 reads CASSLASRRGDTQYF. The CDR3 nucleotides are TGCGCCAGCAGCTTGGCGAGTCGGAGGGGAGATACGCAGTATTTT.

In its sample, this clone was seen once. The chain has TRBV5-1 and TRBJ2-7; D possibly corresponds to TRBD2 (5 bases). Germline V gives CDR1 SGHRS, CDR2 YFSETQ. This CDR3 has 15 residues. Between the trimmed V and J ends, which lost 0 bases and 2 bases, there was a span of 12 bases. The CDR3 sequence is CASSLGPAATYEQYF. CDR3 bases: TGCGCCAGCAGCTTGGGCCCAGCGGCGACCTACGAGCAGTACTTC.

The chain joins TRBV11-2 to TRBJ1-5, with D maybe TRBD1 (6 bases). Looked up from germline, CDR1 is SGHAT and CDR2 is FQNNGV. The CDR3 is 19 amino acids. The V end lost 4 bases, the J end lost 0 bases, and 22 bases lay between the germline ends. CDR3 coding DNA: TGTGCCAGCAGCTCTTTAGGGGGGGCGAAGGCGAGTAGCAATCAGCCCCAGCATTTT. This sequence encodes CASSSLGGAKASSNQPQHF.

The chain is built from TRBV5-6 and TRBJ2-4; a weak D match, TRBD2 (5 bases). Germline assignment: CDR1 SGHDT and CDR2 YYEEEE. V lost 4 bases and J lost 2, with 16 bases in between. The CDR3 has 16 amino acids. The CDR3 nucleotides read TGTGCCAGCAGCCCTACCCCGGGGAGTTCCAAAAACATTCAGTACTTC. Translation gives CASSPTPGSSKNIQYF.

The chain uses TRBV19 and TRBJ1-2; tentatively, D is TRBD1 (5 bases). Germline values: CDR1 LNHDA, CDR2 SQIVND (reference sequence). The CDR3 totals 16 residues. V dropped 8 bases and J dropped 1 base, with 20 bases sitting between them. The CDR3 DNA sequence: TGTGCCAGTGAGGGAACAGACTCCGGGGGTAACTATGGCTACACCTTC. The encoded protein is CASEGTDSGGNYGYTF.

The CDR3 sequence is CASSLAVGIGDEQFF. The CDR3 region has the DNA TGCGCCAGCAGCTTGGCCGTGGGCATCGGGGATGAGCAGTTCTTC. The chain employs TRBV5-1 and TRBJ2-1; D perhaps matches TRBD2 (5 bases). In germline, CDR1 is SGHRS, CDR2 YFSETQ. This CDR3 is built from 15 residues. Trimming cost V 0 bases and J 8 bases, with 15 bases left between them.